This T cell receptor (beta chain) originates from a study of T cells of healthy individuals. This clonotype showed up many times. TCRdb fed the 5' RACE reads into MiXCR, producing one record per CDR3 protein. Among some 69,000 distinct CDR3 sequences listed, roughly 15% were seen once. Germline assignment: CDR1 MDHEN and CDR2 SYDVKM. CDR3 length: 14 amino acids. V dropped 1 base and J dropped 1 base, with 7 bases sitting between them. This clonotype was sampled from a human donor in good health. This chain uses TRBV28 with TRBJ1-1; D is ambiguous. The CDR3 loop is CASSLFTGNTEAFF. The CDR3 DNA is TGTGCCAGCAGTTTATTCACGGGGAACACTGAAGCTTTCTTT.